By share of the sample, the clone carrying this T cell receptor beta chain is medium-sized. Its antigen is still unknown. This sample is part of a study of early T cells in non-severe SARS-CoV-2 infection. Study results and limitations: Reliance on VDJdb matching favored anti-spike CD8 responses; private and CD4 specificities were missed.

Each CDR3 protein gets one entry after TCRdb re-called the 5' RACE reads with MiXCR. The sample consists of about 98,000 distinct CDR3 sequences, roughly 14% of them appearing once. Sequenced sample: whole blood. This receptor was taken from an adult who was a healthcare worker with PCR-confirmed SARS-CoV-2 infection or an uninfected control (not recorded which).

The chain's CDR3 is CASSSRDRGFSEAFF. CDR3 bases: TGTGCCAGCAGCTCCCGGGACAGGGGTTTCAGTGAAGCTTTCTTT. This sequence joins TRBV7-9 and TRBJ1-1, with TRBD1 matching over 10 bases. CDR3 length: 15 residues. Germline loops: CDR1 SEHNR, CDR2 FQNEAQ (reference sequence). V was clipped by 4 bases and J by 7 bases; unmatched bases: 9.